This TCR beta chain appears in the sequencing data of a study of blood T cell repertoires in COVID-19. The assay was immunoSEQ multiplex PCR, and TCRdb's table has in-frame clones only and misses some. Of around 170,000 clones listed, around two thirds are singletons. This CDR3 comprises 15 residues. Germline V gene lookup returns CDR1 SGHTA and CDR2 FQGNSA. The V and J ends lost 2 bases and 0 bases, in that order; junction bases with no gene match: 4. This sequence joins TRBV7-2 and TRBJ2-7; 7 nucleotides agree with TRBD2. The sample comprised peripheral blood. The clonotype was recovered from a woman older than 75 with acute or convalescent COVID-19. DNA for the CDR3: TGTGCCAGCAGCTTAATCGGCGGGAGCTCCTACGAGCAGTACTTC. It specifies CASSLIGGSSYEQYF.